These T cell receptor beta chains were read from a single sample in a study of patients and donors after allogeneic stem cell transplantation. MiXCR, applied by TCRdb to the RT-PCR reads, yields one record per CDR3 protein. The sample yields about 160,000 distinct CDR3 sequences, more than 20% seen once. The specimen sequenced was blood, either unsorted or a sorted T cell fraction (not recorded which). Receptors were obtained from a human donor who was either an allogeneic HSCT recipient or a stem cell or donor lymphocyte infusion donor (not recorded which). It is not recorded whose cells these are; they may come from a transplant donor. The conserved cysteine and the conserved F or W are not part of the CDR3 here.

v_gene	j_gene	CDR3aa
TRBV5-1	TRBJ2-5	ASSLGSGTQY
TRBV2	TRBJ1-3	ASSFASEGSGNTIY
TRBV12-3/TRBV12-4	TRBJ1-2	ASSLTVNYGYT
TRBV12-3/TRBV12-4	TRBJ1-1	ASSLTGFTEAF
TRBV5-1	TRBJ2-3	ASRDLTWIRTDTQY
TRBV10-3	TRBJ2-3	AIGASGTDTQY
TRBV20-1	TRBJ1-1	SAAGQGLMNTEAF
TRBV10-3	TRBJ1-1	AISDITEAF
TRBV24-1	TRBJ2-2	ATSDPDNTGELF
TRBV14	TRBJ1-1	ASSPWDRDDRTEAF
TRBV4-3	TRBJ1-2	ASSQDGVYGYT
TRBV27	TRBJ1-5	ASGRAYSNQPQH
TRBV12-3/TRBV12-4	TRBJ2-1	ASSRPYNEQF